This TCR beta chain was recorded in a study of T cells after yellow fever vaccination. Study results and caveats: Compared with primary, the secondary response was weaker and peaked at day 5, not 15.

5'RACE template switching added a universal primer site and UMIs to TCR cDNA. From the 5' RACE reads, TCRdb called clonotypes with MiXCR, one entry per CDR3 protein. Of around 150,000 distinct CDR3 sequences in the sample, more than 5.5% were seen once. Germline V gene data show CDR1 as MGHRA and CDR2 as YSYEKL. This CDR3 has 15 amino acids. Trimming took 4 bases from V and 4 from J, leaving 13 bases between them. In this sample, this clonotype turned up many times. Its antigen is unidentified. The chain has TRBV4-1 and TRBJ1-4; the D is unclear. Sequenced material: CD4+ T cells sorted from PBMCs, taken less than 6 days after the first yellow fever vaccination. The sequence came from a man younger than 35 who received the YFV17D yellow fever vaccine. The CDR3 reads CASSPREVNNEKLFF. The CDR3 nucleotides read TGCGCCAGCAGCCCACGGGAGGTAAATAATGAAAAACTGTTTTTT.